The rows below give T cell receptor beta chains drawn from one sample of a study of PD-L1 blockade in urothelial cancer. Data came from immunoSEQ multiplex PCR; TCRdb stores just in-frame clones and leaves some out. The sample has tens of thousands of clones; approximately 88% are singletons. This specimen was PBMCs, taken around atezolizumab (anti-PD-L1) treatment. These receptors originate from a man aged 50-59 years with urothelial cancer. CDR3s include the opening cysteine and the closing phenylalanine or tryptophan. The order of the fields is V gene, J gene, D gene, clone size, CDR3 protein, CDR3 DNA. The D gene is left open where the match is weak. Clone size is shown for a subset of rows, as once, few, many or a class of expanded clone.

v_gene: TRBV28
j_gene: TRBJ1-3
d_gene: NA
abundance: NA
CDR3aa: CASGGVAGSGNTIYF
CDR3nt: TGTGCCAGCGGAGGGGTAGCGGGCTCTGGAAACACCATATATTTT

v_gene: TRBV7-9
j_gene: TRBJ2-5
d_gene: NA
abundance: NA
CDR3aa: CASSLGGVQETQYF
CDR3nt: TGTGCCAGCAGCTTAGGGGGGGTCCAAGAGACCCAGTACTTC

v_gene: TRBV27
j_gene: TRBJ2-2
d_gene: NA
abundance: once
CDR3aa: CASSFSGELFF
CDR3nt: TGTGCCAGCAGTTTTTCTGGGGAGCTGTTTTTT

v_gene: TRBV18
j_gene: TRBJ1-1
d_gene: TRBD1
abundance: NA
CDR3aa: CASSRSTVGDRQSEAFF
CDR3nt: TGTGCCAGCTCACGATCTACGGTTGGGGACAGGCAAAGTGAAGCTTTCTTT

v_gene: TRBV10-1
j_gene: TRBJ2-7
d_gene: TRBD2
abundance: NA
CDR3aa: CASRDLAGGPTYEQYF
CDR3nt: TGCGCCAGCAGAGACCTAGCGGGAGGGCCCACCTACGAGCAGTACTTC

v_gene: TRBV5-4
j_gene: TRBJ2-2
d_gene: NA
abundance: NA
CDR3aa: CASSSPDRPGELFF
CDR3nt: TGTGCCAGCAGCTCGCCTGACAGGCCCGGGGAGCTGTTTTTT

v_gene: TRBV10-3
j_gene: TRBJ1-3
d_gene: TRBD1
abundance: NA
CDR3aa: CAIRYGQVASGNTIYF
CDR3nt: TGTGCCATCAGATACGGACAGGTCGCTTCTGGAAACACCATATATTTT

v_gene: TRBV5-4
j_gene: TRBJ1-2
d_gene: NA
abundance: NA
CDR3aa: CASSFGGELYGYTF
CDR3nt: TGTGCCAGCAGCTTCGGGGGGGAGTTGTATGGCTACACCTTC

v_gene: TRBV7-8
j_gene: TRBJ2-3
d_gene: NA
abundance: NA
CDR3aa: CASSLRFAGDTQYF
CDR3nt: TGTGCCAGCAGCTTAAGGTTCGCGGGAGATACGCAGTATTTT

v_gene: TRBV5-5
j_gene: TRBJ2-1
d_gene: TRBD1
abundance: NA
CDR3aa: CASSVGTGGYEQFF
CDR3nt: TGTGCCAGCAGCGTCGGGACAGGGGGCTATGAGCAGTTCTTC

v_gene: TRBV27
j_gene: TRBJ1-2
d_gene: NA
abundance: NA
CDR3aa: CASRFGRGSIGYTF
CDR3nt: TGTGCCAGCAGATTTGGCAGGGGAAGTATCGGCTACACCTTC

v_gene: TRBV28
j_gene: TRBJ1-1
d_gene: TRBD1
abundance: NA
CDR3aa: CASSKQGAEAFF
CDR3nt: TGTGCCAGCAGCAAACAGGGGGCTGAAGCTTTCTTT

v_gene: TRBV6-5
j_gene: TRBJ1-2
d_gene: TRBD1
abundance: NA
CDR3aa: CASRKGAHYGYTF
CDR3nt: TGTGCCAGCAGAAAGGGGGCGCACTATGGCTACACCTTC

v_gene: TRBV19
j_gene: TRBJ2-2
d_gene: TRBD1
abundance: NA
CDR3aa: CASRTGWAGELFF
CDR3nt: TGTGCCAGTAGGACAGGGTGGGCCGGGGAGCTGTTTTTT

v_gene: TRBV5-6
j_gene: TRBJ2-7
d_gene: TRBD2
abundance: NA
CDR3aa: CASSAYGRKSYEQYF
CDR3nt: TGTGCCAGCAGCGCCTACGGGAGGAAGTCCTACGAGCAGTACTTC

v_gene: TRBV15
j_gene: TRBJ2-7
d_gene: TRBD1
abundance: NA
CDR3aa: CATSRDAGGNTLSYEQYF
CDR3nt: TGTGCCACCAGCAGAGATGCAGGGGGCAATACTCTCTCCTACGAGCAGTACTTC

v_gene: TRBV30
j_gene: TRBJ2-2
d_gene: TRBD1
abundance: NA
CDR3aa: CAWSGQGTGELFF
CDR3nt: TGTGCCTGGAGTGGACAGGGAACCGGGGAGCTGTTTTTT

v_gene: TRBV9
j_gene: TRBJ2-3
d_gene: TRBD1
abundance: once
CDR3aa: CASSVGTGKGTQYF
CDR3nt: TGTGCCAGCAGCGTAGGGACAGGGAAGGGTACGCAGTATTTT

v_gene: TRBV6-6
j_gene: TRBJ2-7
d_gene: TRBD2
abundance: NA
CDR3aa: CASSYSGGEGYEQYF
CDR3nt: TGTGCCAGCAGTTACTCGGGGGGGGAAGGGTACGAGCAGTACTTC

v_gene: TRBV30
j_gene: TRBJ2-3
d_gene: TRBD1
abundance: NA
CDR3aa: CAWSVKDRYTDTQYF
CDR3nt: TGTGCCTGGAGTGTTAAGGACAGGTACACAGATACGCAGTATTTT

v_gene: TRBV30
j_gene: TRBJ2-5
d_gene: TRBD2
abundance: NA
CDR3aa: CAWRRGLAGVGETQYF
CDR3nt: TGTGCCTGGAGGAGGGGACTAGCGGGAGTGGGTGAGACCCAGTACTTC

v_gene: TRBV11-2
j_gene: TRBJ2-3
d_gene: NA
abundance: NA
CDR3aa: CASSPRDTQYF
CDR3nt: TGTGCCAGCAGCCCTAGGGATACGCAGTATTTT

v_gene: TRBV7-9
j_gene: TRBJ2-1
d_gene: NA
abundance: NA
CDR3aa: CASSSRVLYNEQFF
CDR3nt: TGTGCCAGCAGCTCCCGGGTGCTTTACAATGAGCAGTTCTTC

v_gene: TRBV19
j_gene: TRBJ2-7
d_gene: TRBD2
abundance: NA
CDR3aa: CASSLLAGDHEQYF
CDR3nt: TGTGCCAGTAGTCTGTTAGCGGGGGACCACGAGCAGTACTTC

v_gene: TRBV2
j_gene: TRBJ2-7
d_gene: TRBD2
abundance: NA
CDR3aa: CASIAGGRYSYEQYF
CDR3nt: TGTGCCAGCATTGCGGGAGGGCGATACTCCTACGAGCAGTACTTC

v_gene: TRBV11-3
j_gene: TRBJ2-3
d_gene: NA
abundance: NA
CDR3aa: CASSLLGQNTDTQYF
CDR3nt: TGTGCCAGCAGCTTATTGGGGCAGAACACAGATACGCAGTATTTT

v_gene: TRBV27
j_gene: TRBJ1-2
d_gene: NA
abundance: NA
CDR3aa: CASRLEGYGYTF
CDR3nt: TGTGCCAGCAGACTGGAGGGTTATGGCTACACCTTC

v_gene: TRBV9
j_gene: TRBJ2-7
d_gene: TRBD2
abundance: NA
CDR3aa: CASSATGTRGEQYF
CDR3nt: TGTGCCAGCAGCGCCACCGGGACTAGGGGAGAGCAGTACTTC

v_gene: TRBV6-1
j_gene: TRBJ2-3
d_gene: TRBD2
abundance: NA
CDR3aa: CASSTLAGGPDTQYF
CDR3nt: TGTGCCAGCAGCACCCTAGCGGGGGGGCCGGATACGCAGTATTTT

v_gene: TRBV30
j_gene: TRBJ1-5
d_gene: TRBD1
abundance: NA
CDR3aa: CAWSPYAPGQGSPRGNQPQHF
CDR3nt: TGTGCCTGGAGTCCATACGCCCCTGGACAGGGGTCCCCCCGGGGCAATCAGCCCCAGCATTTT

v_gene: TRBV6-1
j_gene: TRBJ1-2
d_gene: NA
abundance: NA
CDR3aa: CASSDGGLGYTF
CDR3nt: TGTGCCAGCAGTGACGGGGGTTTAGGCTACACCTTC